Each of the 8 T cell receptor beta chains below was sequenced from the same sample in a study of beta chain features in type 1 diabetes. These receptors' antigens are unknown. Overall study findings and caveats: When Type 1 diabetes patients were examined, their TCRB CDR3s proved moderately but significantly shorter in all four CD4+ subsets.

The authors reverse transcribed all of the isolated RNA, so sequencing captured expressed TCRB transcripts. Using immunoSEQ multiplex PCR, the repertoire was profiled, and TCRdb retains in-frame clones only, with some absent. This sample has approximately 150,000 clones, with roughly 10% found just once. Sequencing input: central memory CD4+ T cells from blood. The receptors were sampled from a man aged 25-40 years with type 1 diabetes.

This sequence joins TRBV28 and TRBJ1-5; 11 bases are a match to TRBD1. Germline CDR1 and CDR2: MDHEN and SYDVKM. The CDR3 has 15 amino acids. The V and J ends lost 3 bases and 4 bases, in that order; junction bases with no gene match: 2. The CDR3 coding sequence is TGTGCCAGCAGTTTCGGACAGGGGGCGAATCAGCCCCAGCATTTT. Encoded protein: CASSFGQGANQPQHF.

The V and J genes are TRBV7-9 and TRBJ1-2; the D gene is possibly TRBD1 (6 bases). Germline lookup yields CDR1 SEHNR and CDR2 FQNEAQ (reference sequence). The V end was cut by 4 bases, the J end by 6 bases, with 9 bases between. The CDR3 has 12 residues. The CDR3 region has the DNA TGTGCCAGCAGCTCAGGGGTCGATGGCTACACCTTC. It is translated as CASSSGVDGYTF.

The V call is TRBV12-5, the J call TRBJ1-1; D is unresolved. The V end was cut by 6 bases, the J end by 1 base, with 12 bases between. The germline V gene has CDR1 LGHNT and CDR2 FRNRAP. This CDR3 comprises 14 residues. CDR3 sequence: CASGVERPNTEAFF. In nucleotides, the CDR3 is TGTGCTAGTGGGGTGGAGCGCCCGAACACTGAAGCTTTCTTT.

This clone turned up a few times. The rearrangement joins TRBV30 to TRBJ1-6; perhaps TRBD1 as D (5 bases). Between the trimmed V and J ends, which lost 0 bases and 9 bases, there was a span of 9 bases. Germline CDR1 and CDR2: GTSNPN and SVGIG (reference sequence). The CDR3 runs 13 residues. The CDR3, as DNA: TGTGCCTGGAGTGTGGAGGGGAGTTCACCCCTCCACTTT. Amino acid sequence: CAWSVEGSSPLHF.

A few counts support this clone. The chain links TRBV4-2 to TRBJ2-7, with D hard to call. The V end was cut by 3 bases, the J end by 0 bases, with 9 bases between. In germline, CDR1 is LGHNA, CDR2 YNFKEQ. The CDR3 is 14 residues long. The CDR3 DNA reads as TGTGCCAGCAGCCAGACTGCTGACTCCTACGAGCAGTACTTC. Amino acid sequence: CASSQTADSYEQYF.

CDR3 sequence (DNA): TGTGCCGCCAGGCCTACAGGGTCCTACGAGCAGTACTTC. Translating it yields CAARPTGSYEQYF. The chain employs TRBV10-3 and TRBJ2-7; TRBD1 is a possible D gene (6 bases). Trimming pared 11 bases from V and 1 base from J, leaving 15 bases between. Germline-derived CDR1 and CDR2 are ENHRY and SYGVKD. The CDR3 is 13 amino acids.

This clone was seen only once. This sequence joins TRBV4-2 and TRBJ1-5; D is perhaps TRBD1 (6 bases). Trimming cost V 5 bases and J 5 bases, with 10 bases left between them. The CDR3 has 13 residues. The germline CDR1 and CDR2 sequences are LGHNA and YNFKEQ. As DNA, the CDR3 is TGTGCCAGCAGCTCACAGGGTGATCAGCCCCAGCATTTT. Protein sequence: CASSSQGDQPQHF.

This rearrangement joins TRBV6-1 to TRBJ2-7; a possible D gene is TRBD1 (5 bases). Germline values: CDR1 MNHNS, CDR2 SASEGT. The CDR3 extends over 14 amino acids. V gave up 0 bases and J gave up 6 bases, with 12 bases separating them. CDR3 residues: CASSEAGGQGEQYF. DNA of the CDR3: TGTGCCAGCAGTGAAGCGGGCGGACAAGGCGAGCAGTACTTC.